Given below is one T cell receptor (beta chain) in context. Its antigen is unidentified. CDR1 is SQVTM and CDR2 is ANQGSEA in the germline V gene. The CDR3 is made up of 14 amino acids. Trimming pared 3 bases from V and 2 bases from J, leaving 13 bases between. This record comes from a study of blood T cells in healthy people across ages. Study context: In model experiments, template switching was able to capture about one barcoded beta molecule for every two T cells that were present.

General study findings and limits: Changes seen in expanded clonotypes were possibly confounded by donor CMV status left unknown.

Sample-barcoded 5' priming and a J-beta primer mix drove a second PCR of roughly 7 to 11 cycles. Each cDNA molecule was tagged by a template-switch adaptor that had 12 random nucleotides. TCRdb reanalysed the 5' RACE reads using MiXCR and keeps one entry per CDR3 protein. Among about 640,000 distinct CDR3 sequences listed, roughly 58% were seen once. Material: blood. This TCR was sampled from a man in his sixties in good health. The chain employs TRBV29-1 and TRBJ2-5; perhaps TRBD2 as D (6 bases). CDR3 region: CSVDASGVQETQYF. The DNA for the CDR3 is TGCAGCGTTGATGCGTCGGGGGTACAAGAGACCCAGTACTTC.